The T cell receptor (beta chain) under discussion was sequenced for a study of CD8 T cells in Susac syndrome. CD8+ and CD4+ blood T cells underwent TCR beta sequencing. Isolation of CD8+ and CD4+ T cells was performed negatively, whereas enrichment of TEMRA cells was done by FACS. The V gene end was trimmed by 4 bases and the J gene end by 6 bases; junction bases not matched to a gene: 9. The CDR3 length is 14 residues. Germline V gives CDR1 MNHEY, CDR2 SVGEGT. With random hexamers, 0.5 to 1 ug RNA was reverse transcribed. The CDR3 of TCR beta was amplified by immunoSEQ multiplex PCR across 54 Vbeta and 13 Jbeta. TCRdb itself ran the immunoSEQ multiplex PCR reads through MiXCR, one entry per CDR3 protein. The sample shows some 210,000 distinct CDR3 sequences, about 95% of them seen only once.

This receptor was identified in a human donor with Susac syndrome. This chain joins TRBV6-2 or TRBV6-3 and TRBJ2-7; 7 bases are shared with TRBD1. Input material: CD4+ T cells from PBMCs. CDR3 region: CASSSTGPIAEQYF. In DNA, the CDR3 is TGTGCCAGCAGTTCGACAGGGCCGATTGCCGAGCAGTACTTC.